This T cell receptor (beta chain) was recovered during a study of T cells in Graves' hyperthyroidism and ophthalmopathy. This clonotype was observed many times. The antigen is not known. Patients having uncontrolled infection, another autoimmune disease, pregnancy or lactation were not included. Ahead of any ophthalmopathy symptoms, the blood sample was obtained at the first diagnosis of hyperthyroidism. After removal of 4 bases from V and 4 bases from J, the junction contained 5 bases not matched to a gene. The CDR3 is 16 residues long. The germline CDR1 and CDR2 sequences are SGHRS and YFSETQ. General study results and limits: Most thyroid clonotypes that were expanded above 0.001 also turned up in blood.

Amplification targeted TCR beta CDR3 regions from RNA transcripts. With the HTBI primer set, the TCR CDR3 went through a first round of RT-PCR. TCRdb redid the calling of the multiplex PCR reads with MiXCR, one entry per CDR3 protein. Of fewer than 450,000 distinct CDR3 sequences listed, roughly 17% are singletons. The sequence came from a woman under 40 with Graves' hyperthyroidism that later progressed to Graves' ophthalmopathy. V is TRBV5-1 and J is TRBJ2-3; TRBD2 aligns across 14 bases. The specimen sequenced was blood. The CDR3 region has the DNA TGCGCCAGCAGCATAGGGACTAGCGGGAGCGCAGATACGCAGTATTTT. Encoded protein: CASSIGTSGSADTQYF.